This TCR beta chain was captured by sequencing in a study of cytomegalovirus exposure and HLA in healthy donors. Trimming cost V 6 bases and J 0 bases, with 9 bases left between them. Germline loops: CDR1 SNHLY, CDR2 FYNNEI. The CDR3 has 15 residues. This clone was picked up a small number of times. Its antigen is still unknown. Study-wide points: Among TCR sequences, most were rare, though some public TCRs appeared in many donors. Associated with cytomegalovirus, according to the listing, were fewer than 200 TCR beta chains.

Clones were sequenced by immunoSEQ multiplex PCR, and TCRdb holds only the in-frame ones, with some missing. The sample yields 120,000 to 150,000 clones, approximately 84% seen once. This sequence joins TRBV2 and TRBJ1-6; a possible D gene is TRBD1 (5 bases). The specimen was PBMCs. This receptor was obtained from a woman younger than 45 in good health and CMV-seronegative. CDR3 DNA sequence: TGTGCCAGCAGCCCTAGGGGCTCCTATAATTCACCCCTCCACTTT. Translating gives CASSPRGSYNSPLHF.